This T cell receptor (beta chain) was observed in a study of T cell responses to AZD1222 COVID-19 vaccine. A note on this clone: What it recognizes is unknown.

The assay was immunoSEQ multiplex PCR, and TCRdb's table has in-frame clones only and misses some. The top ten clones hold 12% of a sample with 100,000 to 150,000 clones, just over 85% of them seen once. Overall study results and limits: Only 6 or 7 AZD1222 recipients tested seropositive at baseline. Nearly half of unique spike-specific TCRs reportedly avoided B.1.351 and B.1.1.7 mutated regions. Spike-specific TCR breadth and depth were elevated following two AZD1222 doses. In all cases, repertoires were sampled only after the peak T cell response.

Material: peripheral blood, obtained on day 0 of AZD1222 vaccination. This receptor was obtained from an adult in good health.

This CDR3 is CASSLWQAGGNEQFF. As DNA, the CDR3 is TGTGCCAGCAGCTTGTGGCAAGCGGGAGGAAATGAGCAGTTCTTC. The V and J genes are TRBV5-4 and TRBJ2-1; 9 bases are shared with TRBD2. This CDR3 is built from 15 residues. CDR1 is SGHNT, CDR2 YYREEE, per germline (reference sequence). J was trimmed by 7 bases and V by 1 base; bases with no gene match: 6.